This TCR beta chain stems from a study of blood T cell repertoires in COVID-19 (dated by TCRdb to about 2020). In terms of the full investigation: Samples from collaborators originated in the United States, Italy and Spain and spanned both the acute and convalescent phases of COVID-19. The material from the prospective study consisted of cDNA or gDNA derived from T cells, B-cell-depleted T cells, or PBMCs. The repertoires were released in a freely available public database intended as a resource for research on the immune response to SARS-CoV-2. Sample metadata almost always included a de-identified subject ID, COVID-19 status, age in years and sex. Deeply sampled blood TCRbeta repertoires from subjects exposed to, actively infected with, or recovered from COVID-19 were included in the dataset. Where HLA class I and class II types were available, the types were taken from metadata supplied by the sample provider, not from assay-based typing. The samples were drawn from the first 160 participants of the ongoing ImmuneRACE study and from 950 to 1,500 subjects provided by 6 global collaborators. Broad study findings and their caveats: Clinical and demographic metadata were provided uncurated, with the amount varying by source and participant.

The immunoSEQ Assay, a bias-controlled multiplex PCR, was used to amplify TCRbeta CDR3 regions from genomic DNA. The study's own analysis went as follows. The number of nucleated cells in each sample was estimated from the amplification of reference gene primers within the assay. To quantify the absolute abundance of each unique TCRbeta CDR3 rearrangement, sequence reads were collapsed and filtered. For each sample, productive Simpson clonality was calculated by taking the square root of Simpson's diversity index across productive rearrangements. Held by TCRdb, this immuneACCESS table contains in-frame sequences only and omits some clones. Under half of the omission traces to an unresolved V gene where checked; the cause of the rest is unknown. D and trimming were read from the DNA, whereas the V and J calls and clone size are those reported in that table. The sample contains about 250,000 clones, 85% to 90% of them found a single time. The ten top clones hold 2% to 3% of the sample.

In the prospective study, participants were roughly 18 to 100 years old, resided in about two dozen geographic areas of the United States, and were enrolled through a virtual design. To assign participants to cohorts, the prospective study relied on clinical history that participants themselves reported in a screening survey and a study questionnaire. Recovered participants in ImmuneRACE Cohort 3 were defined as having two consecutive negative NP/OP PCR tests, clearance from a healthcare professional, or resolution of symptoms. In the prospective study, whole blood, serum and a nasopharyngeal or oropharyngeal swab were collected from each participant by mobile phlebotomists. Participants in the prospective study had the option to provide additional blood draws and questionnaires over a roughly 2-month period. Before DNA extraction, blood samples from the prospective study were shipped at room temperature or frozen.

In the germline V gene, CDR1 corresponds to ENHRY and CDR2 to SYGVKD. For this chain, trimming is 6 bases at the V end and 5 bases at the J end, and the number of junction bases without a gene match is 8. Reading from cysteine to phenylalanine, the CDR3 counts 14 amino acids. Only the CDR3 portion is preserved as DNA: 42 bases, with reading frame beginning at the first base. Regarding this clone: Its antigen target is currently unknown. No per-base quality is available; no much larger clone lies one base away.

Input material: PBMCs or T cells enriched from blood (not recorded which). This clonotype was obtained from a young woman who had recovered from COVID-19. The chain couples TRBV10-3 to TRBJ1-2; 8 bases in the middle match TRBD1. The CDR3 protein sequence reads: CAIRTTGAGYGYTF. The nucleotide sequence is TGTGCCATCAGGACGACAGGGGCAGGGTATGGCTACACCTTC.